Listed here are 10 T cell receptor beta chains from one sample, sequenced in a study of blood T cell repertoires in COVID-19. TCRdb's copy holds only in-frame clones and misses some; the assay was immunoSEQ multiplex PCR. The data contain 30,000 to 40,000 clones, 80% of them singletons. Specimen: peripheral blood. Receptors originate from a man older than 75 with active or convalescent COVID-19.

The gene calls are TRBV4-3 and TRBJ1-4; D may be TRBD1 (6 bases). V was trimmed by 4 bases and J by 8 bases, leaving 14 bases between them. Germline values: CDR1 LGHNA, CDR2 YSLEER. The CDR3 loop spans 14 amino acids. This chain's CDR3 is CASSPGGGREKLFF. CDR3 in DNA: TGCGCCAGCAGCCCCGGGGGGGGCCGAGAAAAACTGTTTTTT.

V usage is TRBV28 and J usage is TRBJ2-1; TRBD1 might be the D (6 bases). V gave up 10 bases and J gave up 4 bases, with 14 bases separating them. Germline V CDR1 and CDR2: MDHEN, SYDVKM. The CDR3 is made up of 13 amino acids. In DNA, the CDR3 is TGTGCCATCACGGGACAAAATTACAATGAGCAGTTCTTC. Amino acid sequence: CAITGQNYNEQFF.

The chain recombines TRBV2 with TRBJ1-1; no reliable D call. This CDR3 comprises 13 residues. Germline lookup yields CDR1 SNHLY and CDR2 FYNNEI. V was trimmed by 11 bases and J by 1 base, leaving 14 bases between them. This CDR3 is CAGGRDWNTEAFF. CDR3 in DNA: TGTGCCGGTGGGAGAGACTGGAACACTGAAGCTTTCTTT.

The V gene is TRBV29-1, the J gene TRBJ2-5, with D tentatively TRBD2 (5 bases). This CDR3 contains 14 residues. Germline values: CDR1 SQVTM, CDR2 ANQGSEA. Trimming took 7 bases from V and 2 from J, leaving 17 bases between them. For the CDR3, the DNA is TGCAGCGCAGCCCTCATAAGGAGGCAAGAGACCCAGTACTTC. It codes for CSAALIRRQETQYF.

This clone has more than one count but fewer than ten. The rearrangement joins TRBV2 to TRBJ1-5, with D tentatively TRBD1 (5 bases). V was shortened by 6 bases and J by 2 bases, with 8 bases between the two germline ends. CDR1 is SNHLY and CDR2 is FYNNEI in the germline V gene. The CDR3 covers 13 residues. The CDR3 is CASSRAGNQPQHF. The CDR3 region has the DNA TGTGCCAGCAGCAGGGCAGGCAATCAGCCCCAGCATTTT.

This chain's CDR3 is CASSLGSGGPNTGELFF. The DNA of the CDR3 is TGTGCCAGCAGCTTAGGTAGCGGGGGGCCGAACACCGGGGAGCTGTTTTTT. J is TRBJ2-2 and V is TRBV7-8, with 10 bases matching TRBD2. The trim removed 1 base at V and 0 bases at J, leaving 2 bases unmatched. This CDR3 has 17 residues. Germline CDR1 and CDR2: SGHVS and FQNEAQ.

The chain uses TRBV9 and TRBJ2-7; TRBD1 is a possible D gene (7 bases). The V end lost 0 bases, the J end lost 0 bases, and 13 bases lay between the germline ends. The CDR3 consists of 16 residues. Looked up from germline, CDR1 is SGDLS and CDR2 is YYNGEE. DNA of the CDR3: TGTGCCAGCAGCGTAGGGCCGCGGGACAGCTCCTACGAGCAGTACTTC. This gives the protein CASSVGPRDSSYEQYF.

The rearrangement links TRBV5-1 to TRBJ2-7; a weak D match, TRBD1 (5 bases). Trimming shortened V by 4 bases and J by 2 bases, and 16 bases separated the two germline ends. CDR1 and CDR2 from the germline V gene are SGHRS and YFSETQ. This CDR3 comprises 15 residues. CDR3 DNA: TGCGCCAGCAGCCCGACGGACATCGCCGCCTACGAGCAGTACTTC. Amino acid sequence: CASSPTDIAAYEQYF.

The chain carries TRBV20-1 and TRBJ2-7, with 9 bases identical to TRBD1. This CDR3 comprises 16 residues. Germline trimming cut 3 bases from V and 3 bases from J; bases unmatched to any gene: 12. Looked up from germline, CDR1 is DFQATT and CDR2 is SNEGSKA (reference sequence). The chain's CDR3 is CSASLGGGQGIYEQYF. The DNA for the CDR3 is TGCAGTGCTAGTCTAGGGGGGGGACAGGGTATCTACGAGCAGTACTTC.

The chain combines TRBV2 with TRBJ1-2, with D possibly being TRBD1 (5 bases). Per germline, CDR1 SNHLY and CDR2 FYNNEI. Trimming took off 4 bases at V and 8 bases at J, with 17 bases between the two ends. This CDR3 region has 14 residues. DNA of the CDR3: TGTGCCAGCAGTGGCGGGACCTCCCGGGGAGGCTACACCTTC. Translation: CASSGGTSRGGYTF.